Described below is a single T cell receptor (beta chain) sequence and its context. Its specificity is not known. The CDR3 is 15 residues long. V was pared by 4 bases and J by 7 bases, with 16 bases between. Germline V gene lookup returns CDR1 MNHEY and CDR2 SVGAGI. 5'RACE template switching added a universal primer site and UMIs to TCR cDNA. TCRdb used MiXCR to reprocess the 5' RACE reads, holding one entry per CDR3 protein. The data contain approximately 550,000 distinct CDR3 sequences, about 19% of them seen just once; the ten biggest clones take up 14%. This record belongs to a study of T cells after yellow fever vaccination. General study findings and limits: Overall, a small share of clonotypes was seen in both CD4 and CD8 compartments. In post-booster samples, most primary-vaccination clones reappeared (roughly 96% CD4, around 87% CD8). Peaking faster, on day 5 versus 15, the secondary response was nonetheless weaker.

This clonotype was sampled from a young man who received the YFV17D yellow fever vaccine. The chain is built from TRBV6-5 and TRBJ1-4, with D possibly TRBD1 on 5 matching bases. This specimen was PBMCs, taken 15 days after the yellow fever booster vaccination. The DNA for the CDR3 is TGTGCCAGCAGTTGGCAAGGGGTGGAGGGTGAAAAACTGTTTTTT. Its translation: CASSWQGVEGEKLFF.